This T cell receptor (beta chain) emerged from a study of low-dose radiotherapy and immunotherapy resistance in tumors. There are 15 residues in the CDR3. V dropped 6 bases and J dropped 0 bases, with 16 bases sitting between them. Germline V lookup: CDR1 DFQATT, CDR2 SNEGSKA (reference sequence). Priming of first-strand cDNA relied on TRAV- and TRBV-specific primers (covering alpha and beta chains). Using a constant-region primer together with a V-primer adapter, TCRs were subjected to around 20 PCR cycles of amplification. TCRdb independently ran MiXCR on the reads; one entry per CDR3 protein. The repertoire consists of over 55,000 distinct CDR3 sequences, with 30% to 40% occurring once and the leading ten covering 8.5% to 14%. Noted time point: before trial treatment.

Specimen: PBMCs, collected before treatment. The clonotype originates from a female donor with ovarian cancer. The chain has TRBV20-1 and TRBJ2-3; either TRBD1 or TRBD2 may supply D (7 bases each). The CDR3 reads CSARGGISSTDTQYF. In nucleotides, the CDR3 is TGCAGTGCCAGGGGGGGGATCTCAAGCACAGATACGCAGTATTTT.